The present TCR beta chain was sequenced within a study of PD-L1 blockade in urothelial cancer. Study summary: Patients' histories included 0 to 3 prior chemotherapy regimens. At 3 weeks (second dose) and 6 weeks after starting treatment, blood was analyzed.

Regarding the study as a whole: Sub-median blood TCR clonality before treatment predicted longer survival.

Method: immunoSEQ multiplex PCR; TCRdb's copy keeps in-frame clones and lacks some. The sample shows roughly 24,000 clones, about 88% of them seen only once. CDR1 is LNHNV and CDR2 is YYDKDF in the germline V gene (reference sequence). The CDR3 covers 13 residues. V lost 0 bases and J 6 bases, leaving 8 bases between the germline ends. Details on this clone: Its antigen is not identified.

The origin of this receptor is a man in his sixties with urothelial cancer. V is TRBV15 and J is TRBJ1-1; possible D gene TRBD1, 5 bases. Specimen: PBMCs, collected around atezolizumab (anti-PD-L1) treatment. The CDR3 here is CATSRDVGPEAFF. In DNA, the CDR3 is TGTGCCACCAGCAGAGACGTGGGGCCTGAAGCTTTCTTT.